This entry is about one TCR beta chain. This entry belongs to a study of blood T cell repertoires in COVID-19. In the authors' workflow: Counts of nucleated cells, estimated from reference gene primer amplification, were obtained. Produced via immunoSEQ multiplex PCR; TCRdb's table is partial and in-frame only. V, J and clone size reflect that table, while D and trimming were determined from the DNA. The sample lists about 43,000 clones; 83% were seen once. This CDR3 is built from 15 residues. Trimming cost V 6 bases and J 0 bases; bases outside gene matches: 6. Germline CDR1 is LNHDA and CDR2 is SQIVND (reference sequence).

The sequenced sample was peripheral blood. The chain recombines TRBV19 with TRBJ2-3, with TRBD2 matching over 7 bases. This sequence originates from a man older than 75 in a cohort sampled during active COVID-19. Here the CDR3 reads CASSRLAASTDTQYF. For the CDR3, the DNA is TGTGCCAGTAGCCGACTAGCTGCTAGCACAGATACGCAGTATTTT. Full variable domain (missing parts from reference TRBV19 and TRBJ2-3): DGGITQSPKYLFRKEGQNVTLSCEQNLNHDAMYWYRQDPGQGLRLIYYSQIVNDFQKGDIAEGYSVSREKKESFPLTVTSAQKNPTAFYLCASSRLAASTDTQYFGPGTRLTVL.